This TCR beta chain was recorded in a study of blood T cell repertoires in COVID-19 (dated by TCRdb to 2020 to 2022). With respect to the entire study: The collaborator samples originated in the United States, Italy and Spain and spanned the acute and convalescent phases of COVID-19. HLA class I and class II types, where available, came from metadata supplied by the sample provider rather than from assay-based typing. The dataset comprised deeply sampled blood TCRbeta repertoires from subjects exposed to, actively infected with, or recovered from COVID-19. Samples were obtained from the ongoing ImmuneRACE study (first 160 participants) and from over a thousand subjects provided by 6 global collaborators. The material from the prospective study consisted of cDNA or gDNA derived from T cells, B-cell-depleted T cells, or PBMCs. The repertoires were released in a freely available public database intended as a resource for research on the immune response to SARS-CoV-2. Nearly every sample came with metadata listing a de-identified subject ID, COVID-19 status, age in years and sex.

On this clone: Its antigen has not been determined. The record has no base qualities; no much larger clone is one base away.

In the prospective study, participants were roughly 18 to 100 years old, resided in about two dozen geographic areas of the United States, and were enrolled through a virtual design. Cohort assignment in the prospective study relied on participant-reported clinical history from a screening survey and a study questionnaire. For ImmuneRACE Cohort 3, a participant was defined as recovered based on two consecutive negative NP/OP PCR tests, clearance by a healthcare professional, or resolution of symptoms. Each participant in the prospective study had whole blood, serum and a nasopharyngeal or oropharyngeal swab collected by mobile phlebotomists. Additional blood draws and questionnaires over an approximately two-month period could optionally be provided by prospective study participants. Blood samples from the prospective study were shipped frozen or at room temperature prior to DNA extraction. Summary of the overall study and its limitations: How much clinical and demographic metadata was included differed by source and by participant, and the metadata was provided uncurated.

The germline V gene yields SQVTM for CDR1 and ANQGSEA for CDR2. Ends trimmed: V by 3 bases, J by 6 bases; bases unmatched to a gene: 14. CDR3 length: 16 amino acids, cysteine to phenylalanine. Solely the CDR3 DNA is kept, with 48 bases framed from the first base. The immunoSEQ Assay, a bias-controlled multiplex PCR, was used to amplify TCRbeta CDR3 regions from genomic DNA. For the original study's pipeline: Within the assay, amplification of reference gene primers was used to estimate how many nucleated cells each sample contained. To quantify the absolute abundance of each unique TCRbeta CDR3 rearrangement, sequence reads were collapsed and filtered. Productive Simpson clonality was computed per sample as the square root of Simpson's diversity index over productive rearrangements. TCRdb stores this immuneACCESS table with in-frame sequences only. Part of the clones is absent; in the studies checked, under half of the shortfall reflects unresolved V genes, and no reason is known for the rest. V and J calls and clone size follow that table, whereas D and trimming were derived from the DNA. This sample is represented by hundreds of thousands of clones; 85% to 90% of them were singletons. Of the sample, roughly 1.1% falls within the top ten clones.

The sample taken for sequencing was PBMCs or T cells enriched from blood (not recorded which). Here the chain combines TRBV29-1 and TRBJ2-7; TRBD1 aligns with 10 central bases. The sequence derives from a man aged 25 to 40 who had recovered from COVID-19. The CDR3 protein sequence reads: CSVEESQTGGYFEQYF. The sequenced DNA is TGCAGCGTTGAGGAGTCCCAGACAGGGGGCTACTTCGAGCAGTACTTC.